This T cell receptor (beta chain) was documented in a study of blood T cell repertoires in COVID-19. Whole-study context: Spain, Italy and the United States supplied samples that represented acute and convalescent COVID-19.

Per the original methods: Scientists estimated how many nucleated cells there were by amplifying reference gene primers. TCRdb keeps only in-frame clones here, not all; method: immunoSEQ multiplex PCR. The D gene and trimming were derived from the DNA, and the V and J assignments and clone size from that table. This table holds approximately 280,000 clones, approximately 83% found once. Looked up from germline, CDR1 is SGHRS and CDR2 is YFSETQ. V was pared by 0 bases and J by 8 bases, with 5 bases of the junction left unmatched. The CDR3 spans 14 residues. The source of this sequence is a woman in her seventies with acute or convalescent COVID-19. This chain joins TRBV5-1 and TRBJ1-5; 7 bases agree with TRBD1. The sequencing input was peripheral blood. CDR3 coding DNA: TGCGCCAGCAGCTTGGAAGGGGGCAAGAAGCCCCAGCATTTT. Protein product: CASSLEGGKKPQHF.